This TCR beta chain was identified in a study of CD8 T cells in ankylosing spondylitis. Overall study findings and caveats: Disease-associated clonotypes exhibited CD8+ identity and were relatively infrequent in peripheral blood. Clones linked to disease were reported to show significant enrichment in matched ankylosing spondylitis synovial fluid. Characteristic of ankylosing spondylitis blood, it appeared, was a TCR beta motif comprising about eight highly homologous variants.

Comments on this clonotype: Its antigen is not known.

Looked up from germline, CDR1 is SGHDT and CDR2 is YYEEEE. The CDR3 spans 14 residues. Unmatched junction bases numbered 4, after V lost 3 bases and J lost 6 bases. Quantitative barcoded 5'-RACE was used to prepare TCR beta libraries. TCRdb re-called the 5' RACE reads through MiXCR, storing one row per CDR3 protein. The table lists hundreds of thousands of distinct CDR3 sequences, 15% to 20% of them singletons. This chain joins TRBV5-6 and TRBJ1-2; 11 bases match TRBD1. Input material: blood, either unsorted or a sorted T cell fraction (not recorded which). This sequence was found in a male donor with ankylosing spondylitis. The chain's CDR3 is CASSYGTGGNGYTF. In DNA, the CDR3 is TGTGCCAGCAGCTACGGGACAGGGGGAAATGGCTACACCTTC.